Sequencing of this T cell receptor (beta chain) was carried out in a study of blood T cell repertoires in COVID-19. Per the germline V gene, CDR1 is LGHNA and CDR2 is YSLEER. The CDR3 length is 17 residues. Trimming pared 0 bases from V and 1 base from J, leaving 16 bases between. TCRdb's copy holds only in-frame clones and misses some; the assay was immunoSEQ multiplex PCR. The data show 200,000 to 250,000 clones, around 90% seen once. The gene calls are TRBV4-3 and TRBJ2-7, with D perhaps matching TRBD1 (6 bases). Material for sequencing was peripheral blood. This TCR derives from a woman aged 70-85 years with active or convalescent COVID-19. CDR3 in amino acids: CASSQDQGSSRSYEQYF. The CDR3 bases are TGCGCCAGCAGCCAAGATCAGGGGTCTTCGAGGTCCTACGAGCAGTACTTC.